This T cell receptor beta chain is from a study of OX40 agonist ivuxolimab in advanced cancers. Across the whole study: Those enrolled were 82.7% male, with a mean age of about 60 years and ages from about 20 to 80. Enrollees could have had prior anti-PD-1, anti-PD-L1 or anti-CTLA-4 therapy, which about 42% had received. Study-wide points: There were, on average, more expanded clones in CD8+ T cells than in CD4+. Clonal expansion from baseline to week 6 occurred in both CD4+ and CD8+ T cells.

Comment on this clone: What it binds is unknown.

TCRdb's table, derived via immunoSEQ multiplex PCR, lists solely in-frame clones and lacks some. Of about 110,000 clones in the sample, 91% are singletons; the top ten hold roughly 1.1%. V lost 5 bases to trimming and J lost 3 bases; unmatched junction nucleotides: 3. CDR3 size: 14 residues. Germline CDR1 reads SEHNR; CDR2 reads FQNEAQ (reference sequence). The gene calls are TRBV7-9 and TRBJ1-1; 10 nucleotides match TRBD1. The input for sequencing was CD4+ or CD8+ T cells sorted from blood, taken in a trial of the OX40 agonist ivuxolimab. This receptor was identified in an adult with an advanced solid tumor such as melanoma, head and neck, liver or kidney cancer. CDR3 nucleotides: TGTGCCAGCAGCCCTGGACAGGGGGACACTGAAGCTTTCTTT. It is translated as CASSPGQGDTEAFF.